This TCR beta chain was profiled in a study of blood T cell repertoires in COVID-19. Whole-study context: COVID-19 samples collected from the United States, Italy and Spain covered acute and convalescent phases.

Under the authors' procedure: Estimation of nucleated cell counts was performed using reference gene primer amplification. Method: immunoSEQ multiplex PCR; TCRdb's copy keeps in-frame clones and lacks some. The V and J calls and clone size come from that table; D and trimming were worked out from the DNA. The sample contains about 480,000 clones, 85% to 90% of which appear only once. V was pared by 5 bases and J by 4 bases, with 15 bases of the junction left unmatched. CDR1 SGHVS and CDR2 FNYEAQ come from the germline V gene. The CDR3 totals 17 residues. The rearrangement joins TRBV7-6 to TRBJ2-3; TRBD2 matches at 7 bases. This receptor was obtained from a woman between 40 and 55 years old who had recovered from COVID-19. The sample taken for sequencing was PBMCs or T cells enriched from blood (not recorded which). CDR3 sequence: CASSPTPDGRIADTQYF. The DNA for the CDR3 is TGTGCCAGCAGCCCAACCCCTGACGGGAGGATTGCAGATACGCAGTATTTT.